The 4 T cell receptor beta chains below all came from one sample that was sequenced in a study of cytomegalovirus exposure and HLA in healthy donors. PCR employed 60 Vbeta and 13 Jbeta primers. Sequenced by immunoSEQ multiplex PCR; TCRdb stores in-frame clones only, minus some. The sample includes some 110,000 clones, 70% to 80% seen only once; the top ten take 1.6%. The sequenced sample consisted of PBMCs. These receptors all come from a young woman in good health and CMV-seronegative.

This CDR3 reads CASSHRTSGAYEQYF. In nucleotides, the CDR3 is TGTGCCAGCAGCCATCGGACTAGCGGGGCCTACGAGCAGTACTTC. The chain has TRBV7-8 and TRBJ2-7; TRBD2 aligns across 12 bases. Germline V gene lookup returns CDR1 SGHVS and CDR2 FQNEAQ. The CDR3 is made up of 15 amino acids. J lost 2 bases, V lost 5 bases, and 4 bases had no gene match.

The chain combines TRBV2 with TRBJ2-3; perhaps TRBD2 as D (6 bases). The V and J ends lost 5 bases and 6 bases respectively, with 12 bases between them. Germline values: CDR1 SNHLY, CDR2 FYNNEI. The CDR3 is 13 residues long. CDR3 sequence: CASSIDSGDTQYF. The CDR3 DNA sequence: TGTGCCAGCAGTATTGATAGCGGCGATACGCAGTATTTT.

The gene calls are TRBV30 and TRBJ1-2, with TRBD1 matching 8 bases. This CDR3 contains 16 residues. CDR1 is GTSNPN, CDR2 SVGIG, per germline (reference sequence). J gave up 8 bases and V 0 bases, and 14 bases lay outside the gene matches. The CDR3 reads CAWSVQFVQGAQGYTF. In DNA form, the CDR3 reads TGTGCCTGGAGTGTACAGTTCGTCCAGGGGGCGCAAGGCTACACCTTC.

The chain uses TRBV6-1 and TRBJ1-5; no clear D. V shed 0 bases and J shed 0 bases, with 9 bases lying between them. This CDR3 spans 16 amino acids. Germline CDR1 is MNHNS and CDR2 is SASEGT. CDR3 sequence (DNA): TGTGCCAGCAGTGAAGCTGGAGCGTATAGCAATCAGCCCCAGCATTTT. This encodes CASSEAGAYSNQPQHF.